These T cell receptor beta chains were read from a single sample in a study of post-analysis software for immune sequencing data. Each CDR3 protein gets one entry after TCRdb re-called the PCR reads with MiXCR. The sample holds about 760,000 distinct CDR3 sequences, roughly 27% seen once. Sequences were obtained from blood. The source of these receptors is a girl under 18 with multiple sclerosis. CDR3s include the opening cysteine and the closing phenylalanine or tryptophan. Size is stated for part of the rows, as once, few or many counts, or as a class when the clone is expanded.

cdr3_length: 16; v_call: TRBV2; j_call: TRBJ2-3; clone_size: few; cdr3_aa: CASSEEGGLGTDTQYF
cdr3_length: 17; v_call: TRBV10-3; j_call: TRBJ2-5; clone_size: many; cdr3_aa: CAIIRQTSGYDQETQYF
cdr3_length: 13; v_call: TRBV29-1; j_call: TRBJ2-7; clone_size: few; cdr3_aa: CSAGGHHAYEQYF
cdr3_length: 14; v_call: TRBV12-3/TRBV12-4; j_call: TRBJ1-1; clone_size: -; cdr3_aa: CASSLQGRSTEAFF
cdr3_length: 12; v_call: TRBV20-1; j_call: TRBJ2-3; clone_size: -; cdr3_aa: CSLSRSTDTQYF
cdr3_length: 15; v_call: TRBV4-3; j_call: TRBJ2-1; clone_size: -; cdr3_aa: CASSQDGLVFNEQFF
cdr3_length: 15; v_call: TRBV5-1; j_call: TRBJ1-1; clone_size: -; cdr3_aa: CASSDVKGRNTEAFF
cdr3_length: 15; v_call: TRBV9; j_call: TRBJ2-3; clone_size: -; cdr3_aa: CASSIVVAGKNTQYF
cdr3_length: 16; v_call: TRBV4-3; j_call: TRBJ2-1; clone_size: few; cdr3_aa: CASSQISGSRYNEQFF
cdr3_length: 12; v_call: TRBV20-1; j_call: TRBJ1-2; clone_size: -; cdr3_aa: CSARTSLAGYTF
cdr3_length: 17; v_call: TRBV7-8; j_call: TRBJ2-1; clone_size: few; cdr3_aa: CASSLALAEGAYNEQFF
cdr3_length: 17; v_call: TRBV3-1; j_call: TRBJ2-5; clone_size: -; cdr3_aa: CASSQDPLNLYQETQYF
cdr3_length: 16; v_call: TRBV4-3; j_call: TRBJ2-7; clone_size: -; cdr3_aa: CASSRDPGGSSYEQYF
cdr3_length: 13; v_call: TRBV28; j_call: -; clone_size: -; cdr3_aa: CASKRAGGAEQYF
cdr3_length: 16; v_call: TRBV9; j_call: TRBJ2-7; clone_size: many; cdr3_aa: CASSPRPGLGGYEQYF
cdr3_length: 15; v_call: TRBV7-2; j_call: TRBJ2-5; clone_size: -; cdr3_aa: CASSLVATGKETQYF
cdr3_length: 14; v_call: TRBV6-5; j_call: TRBJ2-1; clone_size: -; cdr3_aa: CASSEHRGGSEQFF
cdr3_length: 16; v_call: TRBV20-1; j_call: TRBJ2-3; clone_size: few; cdr3_aa: CSARRLAGGRKDTQYF
cdr3_length: 17; v_call: TRBV9; j_call: TRBJ1-1; clone_size: -; cdr3_aa: CASSADGGITMNTEAFF
cdr3_length: 15; v_call: TRBV7-2; j_call: TRBJ2-2; clone_size: -; cdr3_aa: CASRGDRVSAGELFF
cdr3_length: 14; v_call: TRBV10-3; j_call: TRBJ1-1; clone_size: -; cdr3_aa: CAITTGLMNTEAFF
cdr3_length: 14; v_call: TRBV20-1; j_call: TRBJ2-5; clone_size: few; cdr3_aa: CSASGDRGEETQYF
cdr3_length: 15; v_call: TRBV14; j_call: TRBJ1-4; clone_size: few; cdr3_aa: CASSQDHWANEKLFF
cdr3_length: 16; v_call: TRBV11-1; j_call: TRBJ2-3; clone_size: few; cdr3_aa: CASSLSQRGWTDTQYF
cdr3_length: 15; v_call: TRBV5-1; j_call: -; clone_size: -; cdr3_aa: CASSLLGTPAYEQYF
cdr3_length: 13; v_call: TRBV7-2; j_call: TRBJ1-5; clone_size: -; cdr3_aa: CASSTHRDQPQHF
cdr3_length: 16; v_call: TRBV12-3/TRBV12-4; j_call: TRBJ1-2; clone_size: -; cdr3_aa: CASTPKGSLGFYGYTF
cdr3_length: 17; v_call: TRBV10-3; j_call: TRBJ1-5; clone_size: -; cdr3_aa: CAISESNWTAINQPQHF
cdr3_length: 14; v_call: TRBV7-8; j_call: TRBJ2-5; clone_size: few; cdr3_aa: CASSLVARPETQYF
cdr3_length: 17; v_call: TRBV20-1; j_call: TRBJ1-6; clone_size: few; cdr3_aa: CSASRTGGRGYNSPLHF
cdr3_length: 14; v_call: TRBV7-9; j_call: TRBJ1-4; clone_size: -; cdr3_aa: CASSLDPYEEKLFF
cdr3_length: 13; v_call: TRBV7-2; j_call: TRBJ2-4; clone_size: -; cdr3_aa: CASSLGWENIQYF
cdr3_length: 15; v_call: TRBV19; j_call: TRBJ2-4; clone_size: -; cdr3_aa: CASSQRTIAKNIQYF
cdr3_length: 11; v_call: TRBV20-1; j_call: TRBJ2-1; clone_size: few; cdr3_aa: CSARLIREQFF
cdr3_length: 18; v_call: TRBV6-4; j_call: TRBJ2-1; clone_size: -; cdr3_aa: CASSGTGACSRSYNEQFF
cdr3_length: 14; v_call: TRBV27; j_call: TRBJ2-3; clone_size: -; cdr3_aa: CAASLGPFTDTQYF
cdr3_length: 13; v_call: TRBV5-1; j_call: TRBJ2-7; clone_size: few; cdr3_aa: CASSRPPSYEQYF
cdr3_length: 16; v_call: TRBV4-3; j_call: TRBJ2-3; clone_size: few; cdr3_aa: CAGSLATTPSTDTQYF
cdr3_length: 14; v_call: TRBV7-6; j_call: TRBJ1-6; clone_size: few; cdr3_aa: CASSLAGSNSPLHF
cdr3_length: 15; v_call: TRBV4-3; j_call: TRBJ2-7; clone_size: -; cdr3_aa: CASSQVWPPYYEQYF
cdr3_length: 15; v_call: TRBV7-2; j_call: TRBJ2-5; clone_size: few; cdr3_aa: CASSPGTGGAETQYF
cdr3_length: 16; v_call: TRBV3-1; j_call: TRBJ2-2; clone_size: -; cdr3_aa: CASSQVGTVNTGELFF
cdr3_length: 13; v_call: TRBV29-1; j_call: TRBJ1-4; clone_size: -; cdr3_aa: CSVAGAGNEKLFF
cdr3_length: 17; v_call: TRBV7-2; j_call: TRBJ2-1; clone_size: -; cdr3_aa: CASSASASTHSYNEQFF
cdr3_length: 14; v_call: TRBV29-1; j_call: TRBJ2-3; clone_size: -; cdr3_aa: CSGGFEGSTDTQYF
cdr3_length: 15; v_call: TRBV5-4; j_call: TRBJ1-6; clone_size: once; cdr3_aa: CASSLSAQGNSPLHF
cdr3_length: 16; v_call: TRBV20-1; j_call: TRBJ2-2; clone_size: -; cdr3_aa: CSALEPRRWDTGELFF
cdr3_length: 19; v_call: TRBV5-1; j_call: TRBJ2-6; clone_size: -; cdr3_aa: CASRTPYRGRLSGANVLTF
cdr3_length: 14; v_call: TRBV12-3/TRBV12-4; j_call: TRBJ2-7; clone_size: few; cdr3_aa: CASSWWTGGYEQYF
cdr3_length: 14; v_call: TRBV10-3; j_call: TRBJ2-3; clone_size: -; cdr3_aa: CAITMHSATDTQYF
cdr3_length: 19; v_call: TRBV5-1; j_call: TRBJ2-2; clone_size: -; cdr3_aa: CASSFVTLAGARRTGELFF
cdr3_length: 13; v_call: TRBV4-2; j_call: TRBJ1-2; clone_size: -; cdr3_aa: CASSPGEGYGYTF
cdr3_length: 15; v_call: TRBV7-2; j_call: TRBJ1-5; clone_size: -; cdr3_aa: CASSSSPDGNQPQHF
cdr3_length: 12; v_call: TRBV29-1; j_call: TRBJ2-3; clone_size: few; cdr3_aa: CSGGLAVDTQYF